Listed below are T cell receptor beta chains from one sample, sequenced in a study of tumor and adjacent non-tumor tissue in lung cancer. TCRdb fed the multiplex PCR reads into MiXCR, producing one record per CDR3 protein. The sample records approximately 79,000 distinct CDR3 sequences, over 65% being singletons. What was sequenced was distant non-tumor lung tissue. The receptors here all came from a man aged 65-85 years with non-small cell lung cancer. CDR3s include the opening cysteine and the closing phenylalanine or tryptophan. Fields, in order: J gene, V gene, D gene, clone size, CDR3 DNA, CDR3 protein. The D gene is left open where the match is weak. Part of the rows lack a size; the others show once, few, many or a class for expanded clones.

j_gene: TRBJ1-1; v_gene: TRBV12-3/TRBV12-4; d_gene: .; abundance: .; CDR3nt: TGTGCCAGCAGACAGGAGGGAACTGTAGCTTTCTTT; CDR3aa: CASRQEGTVAFF
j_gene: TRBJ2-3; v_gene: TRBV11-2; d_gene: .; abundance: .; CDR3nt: TGTGCCAGGAGCTTTGAGGGTACGGGGGCAGATATGCAGTATTTT; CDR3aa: CARSFEGTGADMQYF
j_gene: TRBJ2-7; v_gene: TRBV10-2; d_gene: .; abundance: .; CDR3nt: TGCGCCAGCAGTGGAGGTTCAGTCTACGTGCAGTACTTC; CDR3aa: CASSGGSVYVQYF
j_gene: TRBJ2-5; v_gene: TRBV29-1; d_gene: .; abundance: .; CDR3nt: TGCAGCGTGGCCGACAGGCTCCAAGGGACCCAATCCTTC; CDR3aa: CSVADRLQGTQSF
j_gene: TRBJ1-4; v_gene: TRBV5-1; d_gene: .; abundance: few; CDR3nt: TGCGCCAGCAGCTTGGGACAGCATGAAAAACTGTTTTTT; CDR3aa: CASSLGQHEKLFF
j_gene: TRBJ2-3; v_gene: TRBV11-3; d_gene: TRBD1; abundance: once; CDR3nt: TGTGTCAGCGGCCCAAGACAGGGAGCCACAGATGCGCAGTATTTT; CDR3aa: CVSGPRQGATDAQYF
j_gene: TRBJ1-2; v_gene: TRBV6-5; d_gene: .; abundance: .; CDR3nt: TGTGCCAGCAGTTACTCGCATAGACTCGCTAACTATGACTACACCTTC; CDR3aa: CASSYSHRLANYDYTF
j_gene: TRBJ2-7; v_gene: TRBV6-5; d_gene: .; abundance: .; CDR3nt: TGTGTCAGCAGTTACACAGACTCCTACGACCAGTACTTC; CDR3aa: CVSSYTDSYDQYF
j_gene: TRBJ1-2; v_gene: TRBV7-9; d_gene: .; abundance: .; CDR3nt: TGTGCCAGCAGCTCAATTAATAGGGACCATGGCTACACCTTC; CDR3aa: CASSSINRDHGYTF
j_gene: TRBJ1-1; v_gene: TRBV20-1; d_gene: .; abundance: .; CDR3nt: TGCGCGGGGGTAGACTCCATGAACATTGAAGCTCTCTTT; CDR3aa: CAGVDSMNIEALF
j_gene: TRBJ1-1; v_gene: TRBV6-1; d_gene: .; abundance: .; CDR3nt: TGTGCCAACAGTGAATCCGGGGAGGACGCTTTCTTT; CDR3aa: CANSESGEDAFF
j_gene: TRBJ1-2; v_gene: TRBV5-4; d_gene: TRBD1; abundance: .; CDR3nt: TGTGCCAGCATTGGAGAAAACAGGGGTGAAGGCTATACCTTC; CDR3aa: CASIGENRGEGYTF
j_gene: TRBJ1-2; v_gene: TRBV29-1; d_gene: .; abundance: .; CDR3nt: TGCAGCGTTCTCCAGACAGGAGTCTATGGCCACACCTTC; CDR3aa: CSVLQTGVYGHTF
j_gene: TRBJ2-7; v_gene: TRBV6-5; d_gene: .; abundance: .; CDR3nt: TGCGCCAGCAGTTACGACGGATGCTACGAGCACTACTTC; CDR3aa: CASSYDGCYEHYF
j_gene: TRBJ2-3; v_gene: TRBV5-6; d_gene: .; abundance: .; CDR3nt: TGTGCCAGCAGTTTGGGCCGGCGAAGTACAGATACGCAGTATTTT; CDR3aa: CASSLGRRSTDTQYF
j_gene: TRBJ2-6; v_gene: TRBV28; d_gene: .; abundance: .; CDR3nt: TGTGCCAGCCGTTCTCTCAGGGGCTCTGGGGCAAAAGTACTGACTTTC; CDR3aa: CASRSLRGSGAKVLTF
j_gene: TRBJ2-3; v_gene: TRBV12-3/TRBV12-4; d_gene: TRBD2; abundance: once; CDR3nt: TGTGCCAGCAGATCCCCGGGACTAGCGGGGGAGGCACAGTATTTT; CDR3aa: CASRSPGLAGEAQYF
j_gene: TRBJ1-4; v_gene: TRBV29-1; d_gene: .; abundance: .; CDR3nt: TGCAGCGTGATGACAGTGTCTAATGAAAAACTGTTTTTT; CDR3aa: CSVMTVSNEKLFF
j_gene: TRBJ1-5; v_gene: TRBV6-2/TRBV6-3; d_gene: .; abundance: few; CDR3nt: TGTGCCAGCAGTTACTCGATTGGGGGTACAAGAGCGAGCAATAAGCCACAGCATTTT; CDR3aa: CASSYSIGGTRASNKPQHF
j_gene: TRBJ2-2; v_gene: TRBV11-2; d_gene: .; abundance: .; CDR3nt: TGTGCCAGCAGCTTAGTGTGCATAGGGGTTGCCGGGGAGCCGTTATTT; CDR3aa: CASSLVCIGVAGEPLF
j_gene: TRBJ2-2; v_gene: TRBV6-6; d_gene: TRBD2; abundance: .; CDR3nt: TGTGCCAACAGGAGCGGGAGGGTACGAACCGGGAAGCTGTTTTTT; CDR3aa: CANRSGRVRTGKLFF
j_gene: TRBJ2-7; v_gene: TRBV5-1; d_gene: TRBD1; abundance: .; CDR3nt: TGCGCCAGCAGCTGGACAGGGGGATGGTACGAGCAGTACTTC; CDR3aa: CASSWTGGWYEQYF
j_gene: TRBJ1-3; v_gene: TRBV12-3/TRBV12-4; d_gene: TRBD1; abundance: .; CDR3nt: TGCGCCAACAGTCGTCCCGGGACAGGGATCGGCTCTGGAGACACCATATATTTT; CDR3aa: CANSRPGTGIGSGDTIYF
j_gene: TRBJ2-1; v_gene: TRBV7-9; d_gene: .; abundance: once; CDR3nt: TGTGCCAACAGCTTTAGTTTCCTGGGTGGCAATGAACAGTTCTTC; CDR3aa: CANSFSFLGGNEQFF
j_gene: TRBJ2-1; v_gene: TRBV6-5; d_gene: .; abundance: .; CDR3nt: TGTGCCAGCAAAACCGGGAATGAGCTTTTCTTC; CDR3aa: CASKTGNELFF
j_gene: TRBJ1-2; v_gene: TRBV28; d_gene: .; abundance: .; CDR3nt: TGTGCCAGCAGTTTATTATCGGGCATAGGGGACACTCGTGGCTACCCCTTC; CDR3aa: CASSLLSGIGDTRGYPF
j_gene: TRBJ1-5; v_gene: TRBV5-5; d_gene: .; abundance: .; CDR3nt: TGTACCAGCAGGCAGGGACACCTTAGCAATCAGCCCCAACATTTT; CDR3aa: CTSRQGHLSNQPQHF
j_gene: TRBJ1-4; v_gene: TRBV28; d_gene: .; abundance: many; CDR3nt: TGTGCCAGCAGTCCCTGGTCCCTAACTAATGAAAAACTGTTTTTT; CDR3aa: CASSPWSLTNEKLFF
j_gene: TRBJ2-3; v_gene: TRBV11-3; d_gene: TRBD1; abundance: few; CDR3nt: TGTGCCAGCAGCTTAGTACGGACAGGCTTTGGAGATACGCGGTATTTT; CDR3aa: CASSLVRTGFGDTRYF
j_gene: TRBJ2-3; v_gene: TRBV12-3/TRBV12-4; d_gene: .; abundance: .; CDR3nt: TGTGCCCGCATCCAGGGGCAGCGCACAGATATGCAGTATTTT; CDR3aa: CARIQGQRTDMQYF
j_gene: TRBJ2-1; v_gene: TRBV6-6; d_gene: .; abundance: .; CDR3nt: TGTGCCAGCTGTTACAATAGCGGAGGGCGTACTAACAATGAGCAGTTCTTC; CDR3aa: CASCYNSGGRTNNEQFF
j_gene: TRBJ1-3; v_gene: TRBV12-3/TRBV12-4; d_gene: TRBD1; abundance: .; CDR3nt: TGTGCCGGCAGTCGTCCCGAGACAGGGATCGGCTCTGGAAACGCCATATATTTT; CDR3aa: CAGSRPETGIGSGNAIYF
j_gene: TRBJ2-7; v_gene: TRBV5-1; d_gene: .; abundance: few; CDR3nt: TGCGCCAGCAGCTTGGGTCCCTGGTCCTACGAGCAGTACTTC; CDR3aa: CASSLGPWSYEQYF
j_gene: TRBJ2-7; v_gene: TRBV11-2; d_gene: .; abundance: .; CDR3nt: TGTGCCAGTAGCCCCAGCCAAGGATTTCCCTACGAGCAGTACTTC; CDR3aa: CASSPSQGFPYEQYF
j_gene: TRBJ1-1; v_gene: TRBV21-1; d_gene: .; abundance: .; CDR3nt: TGCGCCAGCAGCCAAAGGGGCATCGGGCCTGAAACTTTCTTT; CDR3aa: CASSQRGIGPETFF
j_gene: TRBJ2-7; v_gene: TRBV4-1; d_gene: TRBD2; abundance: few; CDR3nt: TGCGCCAGCGGCCGGACTCTAGCGGGAGAGGGGAACGAGCAGTACTTC; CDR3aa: CASGRTLAGEGNEQYF
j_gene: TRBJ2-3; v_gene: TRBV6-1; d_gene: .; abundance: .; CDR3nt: TGTGCCAGCAGTGGATCGAGTTTTATGCAGTATTTT; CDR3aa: CASSGSSFMQYF
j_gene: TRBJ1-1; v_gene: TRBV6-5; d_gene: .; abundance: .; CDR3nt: TGTGCCAGCAGCCCCAGGCGGCCGAACACTGAAGCTTTATTT; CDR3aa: CASSPRRPNTEALF
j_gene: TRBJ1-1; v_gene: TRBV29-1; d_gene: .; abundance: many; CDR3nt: TGCAGAGTTGGCGGGGAAGGGTACAATGAAGCTTTCTTT; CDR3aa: CRVGGEGYNEAFF
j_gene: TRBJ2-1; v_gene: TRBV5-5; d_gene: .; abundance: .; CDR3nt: .; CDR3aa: CASGLEFGVGNNEQSF
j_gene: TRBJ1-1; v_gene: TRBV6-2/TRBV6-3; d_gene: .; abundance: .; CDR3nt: TGTGCCAGCCGATCTTACGTGGGACAAAGAAGAGAAGCTTTCTTT; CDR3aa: CASRSYVGQRREAFF
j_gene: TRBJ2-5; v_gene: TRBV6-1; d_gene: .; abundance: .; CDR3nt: TGTGTCAGCAGTGAAACATGGGTGTGGGAGACCCAGTACTTC; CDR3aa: CVSSETWVWETQYF
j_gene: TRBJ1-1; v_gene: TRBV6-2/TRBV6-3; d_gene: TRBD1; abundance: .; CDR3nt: TGTGCCAGCAGTTTGATCGGAGGGGGCACTGATGCTTTCTTT; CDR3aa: CASSLIGGGTDAFF
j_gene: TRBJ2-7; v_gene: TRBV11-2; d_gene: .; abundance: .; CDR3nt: TGTGCTAGCAGCCCCAGGGCAGGGCCCTCCTACGAGCAGTACTTC; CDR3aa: CASSPRAGPSYEQYF